This paragraph covers one T cell receptor beta chain sequence. The antigen is undetermined. The data belong to a study of shared clonotypes between healthy human individuals. Study observations and caveats: Shared clonotypes across all four donors exceeded non-shared ones in generation probability.

Germline V gives CDR1 SGDLS, CDR2 YYNGEE. Germline trimming cut 0 bases from V and 5 bases from J; bases unmatched to any gene: 7. The CDR3 covers 16 residues. Selected positively for CCR7 and CD45RO-negative, naive CD8 cells excluded terminally differentiated effector memory CD45RA+ cells. Several immunoSEQ 96-well plates shared each subset's DNA, each plate a replicate. This table comes from immunoSEQ multiplex PCR, and its TCRdb copy is limited to in-frame clones, with some not included. The sample lists under 2,000,000 clones, about 95% occurring once. The receptor comes from a man aged 18 to 29 in good health. This chain connects TRBV9 to TRBJ2-5; 10 nucleotides agree with TRBD2. Material for sequencing was naive CD8+ T cells sorted from blood. Here the CDR3 DNA reads TGTGCCAGCAGCGTAGTACCAGCGGGAGGGTTGGAGACCCAGTACTTC. Its translation is CASSVVPAGGLETQYF.